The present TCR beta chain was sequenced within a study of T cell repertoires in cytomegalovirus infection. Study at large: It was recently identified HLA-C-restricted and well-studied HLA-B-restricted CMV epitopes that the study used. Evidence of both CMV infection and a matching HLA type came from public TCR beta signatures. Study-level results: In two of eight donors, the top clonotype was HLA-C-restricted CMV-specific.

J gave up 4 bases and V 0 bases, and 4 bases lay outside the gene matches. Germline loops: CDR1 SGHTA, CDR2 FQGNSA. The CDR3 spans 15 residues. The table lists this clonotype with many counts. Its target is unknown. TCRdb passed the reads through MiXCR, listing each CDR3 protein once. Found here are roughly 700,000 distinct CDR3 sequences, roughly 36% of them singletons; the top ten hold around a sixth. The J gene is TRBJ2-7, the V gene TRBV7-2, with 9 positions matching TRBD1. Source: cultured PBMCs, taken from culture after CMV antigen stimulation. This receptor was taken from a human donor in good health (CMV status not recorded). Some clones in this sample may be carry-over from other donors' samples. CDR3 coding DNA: TGTGCCAGCAGCTTAGCGTGGACAGGGGCATACGAGCAGTACTTC. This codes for CASSLAWTGAYEQYF.